The clone carrying this TCR beta chain was seen once. In the original workflow: Amplifying reference gene primers gave estimates of nucleated cell counts. Profiling relied on immunoSEQ multiplex PCR, and the TCRdb table lists in-frame clones only, not all of them. From that table come the V and J calls and clone size; the DNA was used to work out D and trimming. The table records fewer than 120,000 clones, around 80% of them present only once. This entry comes from a study of blood T cell repertoires in COVID-19. Study summary: Sites across the United States, Italy and Spain contributed samples from acute and convalescent COVID-19.

The ends were cut back, 7 bases at V and 1 base at J, with 11 bases in the middle. Per germline, CDR1 MNHEY and CDR2 SVGAGI. The CDR3 runs to 13 residues. This clonotype was sampled from a woman aged 80 or over with acute or convalescent COVID-19. V is TRBV6-5 and J is TRBJ2-7; D is possibly TRBD1 (5 bases). The sequenced material came from peripheral blood. CDR3: CASIGPGSYEQYF. Here the CDR3 DNA reads TGTGCCAGCATAGGGCCAGGGTCCTACGAGCAGTACTTC.